This T cell receptor beta chain was retrieved from a study of blood T cells in healthy people across ages. Whole-study context: When template switching was applied, about one barcoded beta molecule was captured per two T cells.

A J-beta primer mix and a sample-barcoded 5' primer were used in a second PCR of roughly 6 to 12 cycles. At least 3 million CDR3-containing paired-end reads were obtained per sample. Each CDR3 protein is one row after TCRdb ran MiXCR on the 5' RACE reads. The sample lists about 1.4 million distinct CDR3 sequences; almost 60% were seen once. Broader study findings: Donors of long life had a larger count of naive CD4+ cells and greater diversity than aged donors.

This clonotype has a handful of counts. What it binds is unknown. The CDR3 spans 20 residues. V lost 4 bases, J lost 9 bases, and 23 bases stayed unmatched. This chain uses TRBV12-3 or TRBV12-4 with TRBJ2-1, with 11 bases identical to TRBD1. The sequenced material came from blood. The clonotype comes from a man younger than 35 in good health. The CDR3 nucleotides read TGTGCCAGCAGTTCTTGGAGGCCTCTGCCGGGACAGGGGGATGGTGGTGAGCAGTTCTTC. This gives the protein CASSSWRPLPGQGDGGEQFF.